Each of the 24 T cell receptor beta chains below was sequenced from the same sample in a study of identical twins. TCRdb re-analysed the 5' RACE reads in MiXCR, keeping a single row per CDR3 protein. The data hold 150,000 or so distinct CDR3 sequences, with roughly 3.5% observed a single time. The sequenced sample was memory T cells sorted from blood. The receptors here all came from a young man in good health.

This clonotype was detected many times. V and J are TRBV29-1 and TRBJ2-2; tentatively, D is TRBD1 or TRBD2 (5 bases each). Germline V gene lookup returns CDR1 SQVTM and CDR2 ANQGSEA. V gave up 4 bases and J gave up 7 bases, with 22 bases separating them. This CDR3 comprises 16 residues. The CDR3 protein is CSVVGNSGLAGGELFF. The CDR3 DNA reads TGCAGCGTTGTGGGCAACTCGGGGCTGGCGGGCGGGGAGCTGTTTTTT.

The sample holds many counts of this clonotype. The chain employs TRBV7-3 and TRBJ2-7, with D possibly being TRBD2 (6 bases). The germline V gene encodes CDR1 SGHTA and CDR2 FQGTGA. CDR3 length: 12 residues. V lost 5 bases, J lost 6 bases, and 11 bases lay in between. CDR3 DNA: TGTGCCAGCAGCGCTCTGGGAGGCGAGCAGTACTTC. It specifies CASSALGGEQYF. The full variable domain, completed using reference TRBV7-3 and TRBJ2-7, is GAGVSQTPSNKVTEKGKYVELRCDPISGHTALYWYRQSLGQGPEFLIYFQGTGAADDSGLPNDRFFAVRPEGSVSTLKIQRTERGDSAVYLCASSALGGEQYFGPGTRLTVT.

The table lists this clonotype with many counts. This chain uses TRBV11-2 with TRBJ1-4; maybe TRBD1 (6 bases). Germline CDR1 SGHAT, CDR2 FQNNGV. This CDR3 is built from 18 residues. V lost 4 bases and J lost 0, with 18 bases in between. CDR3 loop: CASSWASGAGATNEKLFF. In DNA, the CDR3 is TGTGCCAGCAGCTGGGCCTCAGGGGCCGGGGCAACTAATGAAAAACTGTTTTTT.

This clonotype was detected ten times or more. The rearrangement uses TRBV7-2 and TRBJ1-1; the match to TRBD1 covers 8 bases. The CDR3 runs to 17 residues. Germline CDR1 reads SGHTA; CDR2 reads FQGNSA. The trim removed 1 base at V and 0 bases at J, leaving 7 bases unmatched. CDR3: CASSLVSRGLLNTEAFF. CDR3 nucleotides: TGTGCCAGCAGCTTAGTGTCCAGGGGGCTATTGAACACTGAAGCTTTCTTT.

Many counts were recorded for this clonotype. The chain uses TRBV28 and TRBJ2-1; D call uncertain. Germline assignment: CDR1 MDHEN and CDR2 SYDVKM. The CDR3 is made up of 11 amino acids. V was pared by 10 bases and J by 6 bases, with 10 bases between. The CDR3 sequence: CATKSTNEQFF. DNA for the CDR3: TGTGCCACGAAGAGCACCAATGAGCAGTTCTTC.

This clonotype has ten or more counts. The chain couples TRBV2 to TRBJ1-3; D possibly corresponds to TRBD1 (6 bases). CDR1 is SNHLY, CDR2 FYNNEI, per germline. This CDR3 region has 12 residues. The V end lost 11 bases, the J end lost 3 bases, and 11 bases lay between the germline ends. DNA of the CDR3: TGTGCCGGAGGGGGAGGTGGAAACACCATATATTTT. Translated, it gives CAGGGGGNTIYF. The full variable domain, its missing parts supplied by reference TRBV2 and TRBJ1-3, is EPEVTQTPSHQVTQMGQEVILRCVPISNHLYFYWYRQILGQKVEFLVSFYNNEISEKSEIFDDQFSVERPDGSNFTLKIRSTKLEDSAMYFCAGGGGGNTIYFGEGSWLTVV.

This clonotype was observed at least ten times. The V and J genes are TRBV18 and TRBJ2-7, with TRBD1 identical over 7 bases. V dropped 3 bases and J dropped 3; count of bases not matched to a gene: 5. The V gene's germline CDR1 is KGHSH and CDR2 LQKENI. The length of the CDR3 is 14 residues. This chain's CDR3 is CASSPPGTDYEQYF. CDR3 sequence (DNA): TGTGCCAGCTCACCGCCTGGGACAGACTACGAGCAGTACTTC. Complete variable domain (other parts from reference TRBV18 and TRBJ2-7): NAGVMQNPRHLVRRRGQEARLRCSPMKGHSHVYWYRQLPEEGLKFMVYLQKENIIDESGMPKERFSAEFPKEGPSILRIQQVVRGDSAAYFCASSPPGTDYEQYFGPGTRLTVT.

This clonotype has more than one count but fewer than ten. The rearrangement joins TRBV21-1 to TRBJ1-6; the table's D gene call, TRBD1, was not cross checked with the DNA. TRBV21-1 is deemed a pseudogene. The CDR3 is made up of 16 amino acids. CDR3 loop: CASSKVRDRTNSPLHF. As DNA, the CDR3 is TGTGCCAGCAGCAAGGTCCGGGACAGAACAAATTCACCCCTCCACTTT.

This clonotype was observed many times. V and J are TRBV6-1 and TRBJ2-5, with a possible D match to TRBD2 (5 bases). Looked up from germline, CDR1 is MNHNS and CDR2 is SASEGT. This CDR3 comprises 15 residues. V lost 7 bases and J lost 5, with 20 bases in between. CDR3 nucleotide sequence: TGTGCCAGCACCGGAGGACCGGAGCTGTGGGAGACCCAGTACTTC. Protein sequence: CASTGGPELWETQYF.

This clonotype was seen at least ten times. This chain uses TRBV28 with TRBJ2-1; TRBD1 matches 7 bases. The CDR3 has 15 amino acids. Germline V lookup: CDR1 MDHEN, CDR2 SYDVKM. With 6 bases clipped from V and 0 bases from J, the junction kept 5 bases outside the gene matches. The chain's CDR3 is CASRRTGVSYNEQFF. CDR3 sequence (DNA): TGTGCCAGCAGGCGCACAGGGGTCTCCTACAATGAGCAGTTCTTC.

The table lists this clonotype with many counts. Here the CDR3 DNA reads TGTGCCAGCAGTCCCCGGGCTAGCGGGAGTTACGAGCAGTACTTC. It codes for CASSPRASGSYEQYF. The chain recombines TRBV12-3 or TRBV12-4 with TRBJ2-7, with 10 bases lining up with TRBD2. V shed 5 bases, J shed 4 bases, and the junction held 8 bases outside the gene matches. This CDR3 region has 15 residues.

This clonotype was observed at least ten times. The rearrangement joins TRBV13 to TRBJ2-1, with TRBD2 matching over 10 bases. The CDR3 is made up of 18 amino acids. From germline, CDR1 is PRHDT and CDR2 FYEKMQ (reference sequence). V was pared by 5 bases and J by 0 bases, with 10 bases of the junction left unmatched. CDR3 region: CASSPGASGRSSYNEQFF. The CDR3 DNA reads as TGTGCCAGCAGCCCCGGGGCTAGCGGGAGAAGCTCCTACAATGAGCAGTTCTTC.

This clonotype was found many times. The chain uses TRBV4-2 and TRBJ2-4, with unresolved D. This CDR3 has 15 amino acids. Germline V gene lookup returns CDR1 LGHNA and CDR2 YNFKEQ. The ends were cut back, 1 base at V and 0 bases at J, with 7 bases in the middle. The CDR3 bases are TGTGCCAGCAGCCAAGGGCAGACAGCCAAAAACATTCAGTACTTC. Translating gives CASSQGQTAKNIQYF.

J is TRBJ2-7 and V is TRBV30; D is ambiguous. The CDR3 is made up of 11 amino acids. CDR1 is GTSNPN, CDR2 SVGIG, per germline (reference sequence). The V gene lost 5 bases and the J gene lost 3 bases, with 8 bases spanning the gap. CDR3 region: CAWGYSYEQYF. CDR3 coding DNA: TGTGCCTGGGGCTATAGCTACGAGCAGTACTTC.

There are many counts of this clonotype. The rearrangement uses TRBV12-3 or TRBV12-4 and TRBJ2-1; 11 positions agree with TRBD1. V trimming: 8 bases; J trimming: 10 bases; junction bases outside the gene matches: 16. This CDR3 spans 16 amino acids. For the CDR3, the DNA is TGTGCCAGCCAAAATACCCCGGGACAGGGGGGGAGGGAGCAGTTCTTC. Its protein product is CASQNTPGQGGREQFF.

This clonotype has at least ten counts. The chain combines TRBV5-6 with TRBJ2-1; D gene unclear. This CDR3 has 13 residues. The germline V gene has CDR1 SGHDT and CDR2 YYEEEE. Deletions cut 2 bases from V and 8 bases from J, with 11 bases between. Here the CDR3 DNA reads TGTGCCAGCAGCTTAATTTCTGGCGATGAGCAGTTCTTC. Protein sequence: CASSLISGDEQFF. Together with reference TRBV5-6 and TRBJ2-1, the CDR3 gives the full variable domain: DAGVTQSPTHLIKTRGQQVTLRCSPKSGHDTVSWYQQALGQGPQFIFQYYEEEERQRGNFPDRFSGHQFPNYSSELNVNALLLGDSALYLCASSLISGDEQFFGPGTRLTVL.

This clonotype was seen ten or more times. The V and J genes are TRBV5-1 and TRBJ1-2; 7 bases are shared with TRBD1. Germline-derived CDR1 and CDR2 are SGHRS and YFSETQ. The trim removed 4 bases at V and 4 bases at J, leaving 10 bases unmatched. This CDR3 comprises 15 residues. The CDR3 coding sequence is TGCGCCAGCAGCACAGCCGACAGGGTAGGCTATGGCTACACCTTC. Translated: CASSTADRVGYGYTF.

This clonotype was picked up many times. CDR3 DNA: TGTGCCAGCAGTGACAGCCTCTACGAGCAGTACTTC. Translating it yields CASSDSLYEQYF. The J gene is TRBJ2-7, the V gene TRBV2; D not certain. Germline V gives CDR1 SNHLY, CDR2 FYNNEI. Trimming shortened V by 3 bases and J by 3 bases, and 6 bases separated the two germline ends. The CDR3 contains 12 residues.

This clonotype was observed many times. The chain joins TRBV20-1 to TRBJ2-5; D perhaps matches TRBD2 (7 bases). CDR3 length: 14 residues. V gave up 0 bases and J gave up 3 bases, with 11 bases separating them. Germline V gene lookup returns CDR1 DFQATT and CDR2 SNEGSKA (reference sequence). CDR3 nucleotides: TGCAGTGCTAGAGATCCGGGGGGCAAAGAGACCCAGTACTTC. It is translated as CSARDPGGKETQYF.

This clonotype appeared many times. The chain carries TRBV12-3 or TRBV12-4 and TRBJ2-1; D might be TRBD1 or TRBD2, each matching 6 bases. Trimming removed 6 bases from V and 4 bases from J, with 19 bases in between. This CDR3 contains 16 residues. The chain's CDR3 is CASSNWRDTVYNEQFF. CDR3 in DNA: TGTGCCAGCAGCAACTGGAGGGACACCGTATACAATGAGCAGTTCTTC.

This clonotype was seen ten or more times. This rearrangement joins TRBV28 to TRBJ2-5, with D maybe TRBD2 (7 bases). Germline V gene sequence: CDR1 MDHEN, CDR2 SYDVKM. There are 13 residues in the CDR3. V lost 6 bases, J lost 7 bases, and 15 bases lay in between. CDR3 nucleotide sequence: TGTGCCAGCAGCCTGGGGGGGCCCGGGACCCAGTACTTC. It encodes CASSLGGPGTQYF.

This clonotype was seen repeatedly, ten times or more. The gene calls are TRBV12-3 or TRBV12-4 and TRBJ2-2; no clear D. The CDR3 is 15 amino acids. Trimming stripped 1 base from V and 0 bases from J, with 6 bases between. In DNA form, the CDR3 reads TGTGCCAGCAGTTTAGGAGCGTCGAACACCGGGGAGCTGTTTTTT. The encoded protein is CASSLGASNTGELFF.

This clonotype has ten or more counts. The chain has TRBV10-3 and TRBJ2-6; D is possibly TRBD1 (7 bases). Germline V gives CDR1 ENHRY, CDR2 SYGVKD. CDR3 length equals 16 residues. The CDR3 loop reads CASGPQQGLGANVLTF. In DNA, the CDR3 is TGTGCTAGCGGCCCCCAACAGGGGCTAGGGGCCAACGTCCTGACTTTC.

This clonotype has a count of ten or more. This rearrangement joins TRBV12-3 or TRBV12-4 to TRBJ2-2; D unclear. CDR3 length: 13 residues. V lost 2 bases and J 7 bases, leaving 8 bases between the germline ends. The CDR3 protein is CASSLRFGGELFF. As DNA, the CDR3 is TGTGCCAGCAGTTTACGGTTTGGCGGGGAGCTGTTTTTT.